Given below is one T cell receptor beta chain in context. What antigen it recognizes has not been identified. The record has no base qualities; no much larger clone is one base away. Library preparation was by the immunoSEQ multiplex PCR assay. The original pipeline was this. To diagnose cytomegalovirus status from the catalog of TCR beta chain sequences, a statistical classification framework was built. TCRdb carries this immuneACCESS record with in-frame sequences only. Its versions omit some clonotypes, under half of them owing to an unresolved V gene in the studies checked, with the rest unexplained. V, J and clone size are taken as reported in that table, and D and trimming were inferred from the DNA itself. The sample profile shows 150,000 to 250,000 clones; about 81% of them were found once. The biggest ten clones account for over 0.95% of the sample. Donors formed part of the validation cohort, which comprised over a hundred subjects and was distinct from the first cohort of some 700 subjects.

These data originate in a study of cytomegalovirus exposure and HLA in healthy donors (TCRdb year 2017). In terms of the full investigation: According to a later analysis, the approximately 130 validation repertoires were produced on the same platform as the 680 or so repertoires of the first cohort. The aim of the study was to test whether cataloging public T cell receptors could identify signatures of past pathogen exposure. In addition to the first cohort of about 650 subjects, a separate validation cohort of around 110 different subjects was used. The study combined high-throughput TCR immunosequencing, statistical association of individual TCRs with disease status, and machine learning to predict cytomegalovirus infection status. Points the paper makes about the study in general: The authors suggested that the approach could potentially be generalized to other disease states and immunological phenotypes. A total of roughly 160 TCR beta chains were listed by the study as associated with cytomegalovirus. The classifier was reported to diagnose cytomegalovirus status with high specificity and sensitivity in both the original cohort and the validation cohort. All 120 repertoires were used to score co-occurrence in the validation cohort in a later analysis, because that analysis had no HLA typing for the cohort. Of the cluster scores, 90% to 95% were above 0 in a later analysis, which found that TCRs clustered in the first cohort also tended to co-occur in the 120 or so validation repertoires. A few of the identified cytomegalovirus-associated TCR beta chains were confirmed in vitro to be specific for cytomegalovirus antigens. Most TCR sequences were observed very rarely across donors, whereas some public TCRs were present in many individuals.

V loses 6 bases of germline sequence and J loses 11 bases, and the interval between the two ends is 19 bases. Spanning cysteine to phenylalanine, the CDR3 consists of 13 amino acids. Just the 39-base CDR3 DNA is kept, in frame starting at base 1. The germline V gene yields MGHDK for CDR1 and SYGVNS for CDR2. Here the chain combines TRBV25-1 and TRBJ1-1; the D segment cannot be called with confidence. Sequencing input: PBMCs. This sequence originates from a woman aged 30 to 39 in good health and CMV-seronegative. The CDR3 region has the sequence CASSEAGFVMAFF. The nucleotide sequence reads as follows: TGTGCCAGCAGCGAAGCGGGGTTCGTTATGGCTTTCTTT.